This T cell receptor beta chain stems from a study of T cells in narcolepsy. General study results and limits: Autoreactive clonotypes reportedly recurred in blood of same and different patients, not controls. Comparing one patient's CSF and blood CD4+ clonotypes highlighted HCRT- and TRIB2-specific autoreactive clonotypes.

V shed 5 bases, J shed 2 bases, and the junction held 12 bases outside the gene matches. The CDR3 runs 19 residues. Germline loops: CDR1 SSHAT, CDR2 FNYEAQ (reference sequence). Generated by immunoSEQ multiplex PCR, the TCRdb table keeps only in-frame clones and is missing some. The data contain 30,000 to 40,000 clones, roughly 77% of them seen just once; the ten biggest clones take up about 2.3%. This clone was seen more than once but under ten times. The antigen remains unidentified. The chain couples TRBV7-7 to TRBJ2-6; 10 bases fit TRBD1. The sample taken for sequencing was memory (CD45RA-) CD4+ T cells from blood. The source of this sequence is a human donor in good health. The CDR3 loop is CASSPQLIGTGAGANVLTF. Written as DNA, the CDR3 is TGTGCCAGCAGCCCACAACTAATAGGGACAGGGGCTGGGGCCAACGTCCTGACTTTC.